The TCR beta chain under discussion was sequenced for a study of control samples from healthy donors and cancer patients. The assay was immunoSEQ multiplex PCR, and TCRdb's table has in-frame clones only and misses some. The table includes approximately 150,000 clones, roughly 89% detected once. Germline CDR1 SGHNT, CDR2 YYREEE (reference sequence). V lost 3 bases and J lost 8; bases outside the gene matches: 8. The CDR3 spans 13 residues. Material: blood. This clonotype was obtained from a man aged 30 to 39 in good health. The gene calls are TRBV5-4 and TRBJ2-7, with 7 bases aligning to TRBD1. The DNA for the CDR3 is TGTGCCAGCAGCTCAGGAGACAGGGCAAAGCAGTACTTC. Its translation: CASSSGDRAKQYF.